This is a list of T cell receptor beta chains from one sample in a study of shared clonotypes between healthy human individuals. Clones were sequenced by immunoSEQ multiplex PCR, and TCRdb holds only the in-frame ones, with some missing. In the table there are about 1 million clones, 60% to 80% of which are singletons. Source material: memory CD4+ T cells sorted from blood. Receptors originate from a young man in good health. The CDR3 runs from the conserved cysteine through the conserved F or W. A D gene is named only where the DNA matches it firmly. Expanded clones get a size class; other rows say once, few or many, or leave the size out.

clone size	V gene	D gene	J gene	CDR3 protein	CDR3 DNA
-	TRBV15	-	TRBJ1-1	CATSRGQLNTEAFF	TGTGCCACCAGCAGAGGACAGTTGAACACTGAAGCTTTCTTT
-	TRBV5-6	-	TRBJ2-5	CASSRGLPGMETQYF	TGTGCCAGCAGCAGGGGACTGCCGGGAATGGAGACCCAGTACTTC
-	TRBV7-8	-	TRBJ2-1	CASSLSAEQFF	TGTGCCAGCAGCTTATCGGCCGAGCAGTTCTTC
-	TRBV5-6	TRBD2	TRBJ2-5	CASSLALLAGGSGETQYF	TGTGCCAGCAGCTTGGCCCTCCTAGCGGGAGGGTCAGGGGAGACCCAGTACTTC
-	TRBV4-3	TRBD1	TRBJ2-7	CASSLGAGGTYEQYF	TGCGCCAGCAGCCTCGGGGCAGGGGGAACCTACGAGCAGTACTTC
-	TRBV6-5	-	TRBJ1-2	CASTRSTNYGYTF	TGTGCCAGCACAAGAAGCACTAACTATGGCTACACCTTC
-	TRBV20-1	TRBD1	TRBJ1-2	CSADGQGGYTF	TGCAGTGCGGACGGACAGGGGGGCTACACCTTC
few	TRBV7-7	TRBD2	TRBJ2-1	CASSLGLAGSWDEQFF	TGTGCTAGCAGCTTGGGACTAGCGGGGTCATGGGATGAGCAGTTCTTC
-	TRBV5-1	TRBD1	TRBJ2-7	CASSPGDSYIYEQYF	TGCGCCAGCAGCCCTGGGGACAGCTACATCTACGAGCAGTACTTC
-	TRBV19	-	TRBJ1-5	CASRDAYSNQPQHF	TGTGCCAGTAGGGACGCATATAGCAATCAGCCCCAGCATTTT
-	TRBV5-1	-	TRBJ1-1	CASSPVRGNTEAFF	TGCGCCAGCAGCCCAGTGAGGGGTAACACTGAAGCTTTCTTT
few	TRBV30	TRBD1	TRBJ1-3	CAWRGQRGNTIYF	TGTGCCTGGAGGGGACAGCGTGGAAACACCATATATTTT
-	TRBV6-6	-	TRBJ1-6	CASSYTGEGDSPLHF	TGTGCCAGCAGTTACACGGGGGAGGGGGATTCACCCCTCCACTTT
-	TRBV29-1	-	TRBJ2-7	CSVEYSQGSFGYEQYF	TGCAGCGTTGAATACTCCCAGGGGTCCTTCGGGTACGAGCAGTACTTC
-	TRBV5-1	TRBD1	TRBJ1-1	CASRPPGQGGTEAFF	TGCGCCAGCAGACCCCCGGGACAGGGGGGCACTGAAGCTTTCTTT
-	TRBV30	-	TRBJ2-1	CAWSPQLRTKVDYEQFF	TGTGCCTGGAGCCCCCAACTAAGGACTAAGGTTGATTATGAGCAGTTCTTC
-	TRBV9	-	TRBJ2-1	CASSERSSYNEQFF	TGTGCCAGCAGCGAAAGGTCCTCCTACAATGAGCAGTTCTTC
once	TRBV4-3	-	TRBJ1-5	CASSQGENQPQHF	TGCGCCAGCAGCCAAGGAGAGAATCAGCCCCAGCATTTT
-	TRBV28	TRBD1	TRBJ1-2	CASSKDRGPYGYTF	TGTGCCAGCAGTAAAGACAGGGGGCCGTATGGCTACACCTTC
-	TRBV10-2	-	TRBJ1-6	CASTATRQSNSPLHF	TGCGCCAGCACAGCCACTCGCCAGTCTAATTCACCCCTCCACTTT
-	TRBV4-3	-	TRBJ2-2	CASSPTGHLANTGELFF	TGCGCCAGCAGCCCCACTGGGCACTTAGCGAACACCGGGGAGCTGTTTTTT
-	TRBV19	TRBD1	TRBJ1-5	CASKETGLNQPQHF	TGTGCCAGTAAAGAGACAGGGCTTAATCAGCCCCAGCATTTT
-	TRBV30	TRBD1	TRBJ1-5	CAWSDGTGAGGNQPQHF	TGTGCCTGGAGTGACGGGACAGGGGCGGGGGGCAATCAGCCCCAGCATTTT
-	TRBV11-2	-	TRBJ2-3	CASSLRPSGLRASDTQYF	TGTGCCAGCAGCCTCCGCCCTTCGGGGCTAAGGGCCTCAGATACGCAGTATTTT
-	TRBV6-1	-	TRBJ2-3	CASSEAPAIQGRGSTDTQYF	TGTGCCAGCAGTGAAGCGCCGGCGATTCAAGGGCGGGGTAGCACAGATACGCAGTATTTT
-	TRBV7-8	TRBD2	TRBJ2-7	CASSTPGLSYEQYF	TGTGCCAGCAGCACCCCGGGACTAAGCTACGAGCAGTACTTC
-	TRBV25-1	-	TRBJ2-7	CASSAIAPDASYEQYF	TGTGCCAGCAGTGCAATCGCTCCGGACGCGTCCTACGAGCAGTACTTC
-	TRBV29-1	-	TRBJ1-1	CSVAPVNTEAFF	TGCAGCGTTGCTCCAGTTAACACTGAAGCTTTCTTT
-	TRBV25-1	-	TRBJ2-7	CASSGLYGKQYF	TGTGCCAGCAGTGGCCTCTATGGCAAGCAGTACTTC
-	TRBV11-3	-	TRBJ2-2	CASSPSGWNTGELFF	TGTGCCAGCAGCCCGAGCGGATGGAACACCGGGGAGCTGTTTTTT
-	TRBV5-1	-	TRBJ2-3	CASSPRYSGRSTDTQYF	TGCGCCAGCAGCCCCCGGTATAGCGGACGAAGCACAGATACGCAGTATTTT
many	TRBV5-1	-	TRBJ2-1	CASSLGGASSYNEQFF	TGCGCCAGCAGCTTGGGAGGGGCCAGCTCCTACAATGAGCAGTTCTTC
-	TRBV5-1	TRBD1	TRBJ1-5	CASSPGGDQPQHF	TGCGCCAGCAGCCCAGGGGGCGACCAGCCCCAGCATTTT
-	TRBV5-1	-	TRBJ2-3	CASSLGAADTQYF	TGCGCCAGCAGCTTAGGGGCGGCGGATACGCAGTATTTT
-	TRBV7-2	TRBD1	TRBJ2-2	CASSVGTGYRGGELFF	TGTGCCAGCAGCGTCGGGACAGGGTATCGAGGCGGGGAGCTGTTTTTT
-	TRBV5-1	TRBD1	TRBJ2-7	CASSLGTGLSSYEQYF	TGCGCCAGCAGCTTGGGGACAGGGTTGAGCTCCTACGAGCAGTACTTC
-	TRBV11-1	-	TRBJ2-7	CASSSLARDEQYF	TGTGCCAGCAGCTCCCTCGCCAGGGACGAGCAGTACTTC
-	TRBV5-6	-	TRBJ2-2	CASSSDFGELFF	TGTGCCAGCAGCTCGGACTTCGGGGAGCTGTTTTTT
few	TRBV11-3	-	TRBJ2-2	CASSLGVQDTGELFF	TGTGCCAGCAGCTTAGGTGTACAGGACACCGGGGAGCTGTTTTTT
-	TRBV19	TRBD1	TRBJ1-1	CASSILGQGTNTEAFF	TGTGCCAGTAGTATCCTAGGACAGGGTACAAACACTGAAGCTTTCTTT
-	TRBV10-3	-	TRBJ2-7	CAIRSDGVSYEQYF	TGTGCCATCAGATCTGACGGAGTCTCCTACGAGCAGTACTTC
-	TRBV5-1	-	TRBJ1-6	CASSLNDGAGYPLHF	TGCGCCAGCAGCTTGAATGATGGAGCCGGGTACCCCCTCCACTTT
-	TRBV10-3	-	TRBJ2-2	CASRTGLNTGELFF	TGTGCCAGCCGTACAGGTTTGAACACCGGGGAGCTGTTTTTT
-	TRBV19	-	TRBJ1-3	CAAEGAGNTIYF	TGTGCCGCCGAGGGGGCTGGAAACACCATATATTTT
-	TRBV19	TRBD1	TRBJ1-2	CASTPGGQGAKYTF	TGTGCCAGTACCCCTGGGGGACAGGGGGCGAAATACACCTTC
once	TRBV5-8	TRBD2	TRBJ2-3	CASSFYREGDTQYF	TGTGCCAGCAGCTTTTACCGGGAGGGAGATACGCAGTATTTT
many	TRBV28	-	TRBJ1-5	CASSWTGNQPQHF	TGTGCCAGCAGTTGGACAGGCAATCAGCCCCAGCATTTT
-	TRBV9	TRBD1	TRBJ1-1	CASSLGQSMNTEAFF	TGTGCCAGCAGCTTGGGACAGAGCATGAACACTGAAGCTTTCTTT
-	TRBV30	-	TRBJ1-5	CAWSVGGAAQPQHF	TGTGCCTGGAGTGTAGGGGGAGCGGCTCAGCCCCAGCATTTT
-	TRBV6-5	TRBD1	TRBJ2-1	CASRLTGGIEQFF	TGTGCCAGCAGACTTACAGGGGGAATTGAGCAGTTCTTC
-	TRBV19	-	TRBJ2-5	CASSIHKQETQYF	TGTGCCAGTAGTATACACAAACAAGAGACCCAGTACTTC
-	TRBV5-1	-	TRBJ2-3	CASSLGTSTDTQYF	TGCGCCAGCAGCTTGGGGACTAGCACAGATACGCAGTATTTT
once	TRBV18	-	TRBJ2-2	CASSRTQTAGELFF	TGTGCCAGCTCTCGGACTCAAACAGCCGGGGAGCTGTTTTTT
few	TRBV7-2	-	TRBJ2-1	CASSPDRGSYNEQFF	TGTGCCAGCAGCCCCGACCGAGGCTCCTACAATGAGCAGTTCTTC